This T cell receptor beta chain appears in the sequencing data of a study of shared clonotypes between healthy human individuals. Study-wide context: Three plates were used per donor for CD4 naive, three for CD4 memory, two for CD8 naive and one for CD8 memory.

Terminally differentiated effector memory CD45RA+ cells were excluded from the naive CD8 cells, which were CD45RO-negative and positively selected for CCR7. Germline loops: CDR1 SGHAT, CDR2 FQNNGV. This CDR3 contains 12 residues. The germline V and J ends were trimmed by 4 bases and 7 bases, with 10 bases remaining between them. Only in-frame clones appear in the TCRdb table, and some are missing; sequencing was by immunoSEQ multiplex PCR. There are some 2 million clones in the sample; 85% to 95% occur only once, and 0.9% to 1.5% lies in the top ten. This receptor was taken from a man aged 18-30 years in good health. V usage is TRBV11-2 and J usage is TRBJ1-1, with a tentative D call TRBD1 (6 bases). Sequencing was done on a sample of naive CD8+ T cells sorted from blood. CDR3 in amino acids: CASSWGGGEAFF. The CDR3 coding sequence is TGTGCCAGCAGCTGGGGAGGGGGTGAAGCTTTCTTT.